Listed below are T cell receptor beta chains from one sample, sequenced in a study of cytomegalovirus exposure and HLA in healthy donors. Data came from immunoSEQ multiplex PCR; TCRdb stores just in-frame clones and leaves some out. The sample comprises over 70,000 clones, around 80% of which are singletons, and 2% to 2.5% rests with the top ten. Sequencing was carried out using PBMCs. These receptors all stem from a man between 18 and 35 years old in good health and CMV-seronegative. CDR3s include the opening cysteine and the closing phenylalanine or tryptophan. A D gene is named only where the DNA matches it firmly. Size is stated for part of the rows, as once, few or many counts, or as a class when the clone is expanded.

clone size,J gene,D gene,V gene,CDR3 DNA,CDR3 protein
-,TRBJ2-1,TRBD2,TRBV5-1,TGCGCCAGCAGCCCTCTAGCGGGGGGGCCGGCTGAGCAGTTCTTC,CASSPLAGGPAEQFF
once,TRBJ2-1,-,TRBV6-5,TGTGCCAGCAGTTACTTTCAGGCGGGTGAGCAGTTCTTC,CASSYFQAGEQFF
-,TRBJ2-5,-,TRBV5-1,TGCGCCAGCAGCTTGGGCGGAGCCGACCAAGAGACCCAGTACTTC,CASSLGGADQETQYF
-,TRBJ2-5,-,TRBV5-1,TGCGCCAGCAGCTTGGGGACACACACACAAGAGACCCAGTACTTC,CASSLGTHTQETQYF
-,TRBJ2-3,-,TRBV12-5,TGTGCTAGTGGTCCGGCCCTAACAGGGCGAACAGATACGCAGTATTTT,CASGPALTGRTDTQYF
-,TRBJ2-7,TRBD1,TRBV4-2,TGTGCCAGCAGCCAGAACCCAGGGGGCTCTTACGAGCAGTACTTC,CASSQNPGGSYEQYF
-,TRBJ1-5,TRBD1,TRBV27,TGTGCCAGCAGTTCTAGGGGGCTGGGCAATCAGCCCCAGCATTTT,CASSSRGLGNQPQHF
-,TRBJ1-6,TRBD1,TRBV2,TGTGCCAGCAGTGTAGGGCAGGGGGATTCACCCCTCCACTTT,CASSVGQGDSPLHF
-,TRBJ1-1,-,TRBV9,TGTGCCAGCAGCCTAGCCGGGGGAGGGGTTGAAGCTTTCTTT,CASSLAGGGVEAFF
-,TRBJ2-2,TRBD1,TRBV4-2,TGTGCCAGCAGCCAAGGTAGGGGGCCCGACACCGGGGAGCTGTTTTTT,CASSQGRGPDTGELFF
few,TRBJ2-1,TRBD2,TRBV27,TGTGCCAGCAGTTTATCAGGGACTAGCGGGAGTGGTGAGCAGTTCTTC,CASSLSGTSGSGEQFF
-,TRBJ1-3,TRBD1,TRBV7-2,TGTGCCAGCAGGACAGGGTTGGGAAACACCATATATTTT,CASRTGLGNTIYF
-,TRBJ2-1,TRBD2,TRBV18,TGTGCCAGCTCACCCGGACTAGTAGAAAGTCAGAGTGAGCAGTTCTTC,CASSPGLVESQSEQFF
-,TRBJ1-1,-,TRBV11-2,TGTGCCAGCAGCTTGGCCCAAAGGGGTCGCCCCGGAATTTTCAAGGCTTTCTTT,CASSLAQRGRPGIFKAFF
few,TRBJ2-3,TRBD2,TRBV18,TGTGCCAGCTCACCTCGTAGCGGGACTAGCACAGATACGCAGTATTTT,CASSPRSGTSTDTQYF
-,TRBJ2-3,-,TRBV10-3,TGTGCCATCAGCGCGCGAGATCCGATCACAGATACGCAGTATTTT,CAISARDPITDTQYF
-,TRBJ1-1,TRBD1,TRBV13,TGTGCCAGCAGCCCAAGCGGACAGGGGAACACTGAAGCTTTCTTT,CASSPSGQGNTEAFF
-,TRBJ1-1,TRBD1,TRBV6-1,TGTGCCAGCAGCCCGGACAGGGACACTGAAGCTTTCTTT,CASSPDRDTEAFF
-,TRBJ2-7,TRBD1,TRBV7-9,TGTGCCAGCAGCCAACGGAGCCGGGACAGGGACTACGAGCAGTACTTC,CASSQRSRDRDYEQYF
-,TRBJ2-1,-,TRBV19,TGTGCCAGTAGTATACCCAGCTACAATGAGCAGTTCTTC,CASSIPSYNEQFF
-,TRBJ1-2,-,TRBV6-5,TGTGCCAGCACCCCAGGACAATTCTCTAACTATGGCTACACCTTC,CASTPGQFSNYGYTF
-,TRBJ1-1,-,TRBV9,TGTGCCAGCAGCGCCCTCACAGGGTCCACTGAAGCTTTCTTT,CASSALTGSTEAFF
-,TRBJ1-6,-,TRBV4-2,TGTGCCAGCAGCCAAGGGTGGGATCAGGGTTATAATTCACCCCTCCACTTT,CASSQGWDQGYNSPLHF
-,TRBJ1-5,-,TRBV7-9,TGTGCCAGCAGCTTAGGAGGCGAGCAGCCCCAGCATTTT,CASSLGGEQPQHF
few,TRBJ2-3,-,TRBV5-4,TGTGCCAGCAGCTTGTCGAGACAGGGCACAGATACGCAGTATTTT,CASSLSRQGTDTQYF
-,TRBJ1-5,TRBD1,TRBV2,TGTGCCAGCAGTGAACAGGGGGGCAATCAGCCCCAGCATTTT,CASSEQGGNQPQHF
-,TRBJ2-7,TRBD2,TRBV27,TGTGCCAGCAGTTCCCAGCCTAGCGGGGGGTTATACGAGCAGTACTTC,CASSSQPSGGLYEQYF
-,TRBJ1-2,TRBD1,TRBV6-5,TGTGCCAGCAGTCGAAGACAGGGGTCGAGAGGCTACACCTTC,CASSRRQGSRGYTF
-,TRBJ2-7,TRBD1,TRBV11-2,TGTGCCAGCAGCTCGGGACAGGGGGCTGACGAGCAGTACTTC,CASSSGQGADEQYF
-,TRBJ2-5,-,TRBV5-5,TGTGCCAGCAGCTTCCCCGGCCAAGAGACCCAGTACTTC,CASSFPGQETQYF
-,TRBJ2-7,-,TRBV7-9,TGTTCCAGCAGCTCACATTATCCCCCCTACGAGCAGTACTTC,CSSSSHYPPYEQYF
-,TRBJ1-5,-,TRBV5-1,TGCGCCAGCAGCCCCTCGGGTGGGGGGAGCAATCAGCCCCAGCATTTT,CASSPSGGGSNQPQHF
few,TRBJ1-5,-,TRBV6-6,TGTGCCAGCAGTTATGGCAGCAATCAGCCCCAGCATTTT,CASSYGSNQPQHF
-,TRBJ2-2,-,TRBV4-2,TGTGCCAGCAGCCAAGGAGCTAGCGACACCGGGGAGCTGTTTTTT,CASSQGASDTGELFF
-,TRBJ2-3,-,TRBV27,TGTGCCAGCAAACTAACAGGGAGCTCAGATACGCAGTATTTT,CASKLTGSSDTQYF
once,TRBJ1-1,TRBD1,TRBV11-3,TGTGCCAGCAGCCCGGGACAGGGGGTCGACACTGAAGCTTTCTTT,CASSPGQGVDTEAFF
few,TRBJ1-5,-,TRBV4-1,TGCGCCAGCAGCCAAGAAGGGAGGCCCAATCAGCCCCAGCATTTT,CASSQEGRPNQPQHF
few,TRBJ2-2,-,TRBV18,TGTGCCAGCTCAACAACCTTCGGGGCCGGGGAGCTGTTTTTT,CASSTTFGAGELFF
-,TRBJ2-2,-,TRBV7-9,TGTGCCAGCAGCCCGACCAGGGGTGGTACCGGGGAGCTGTTTTTT,CASSPTRGGTGELFF
-,TRBJ2-5,-,TRBV28,TGTGCCAGCAGACCCGAAGGGGAACAAGAGACCCAGTACTTC,CASRPEGEQETQYF
-,TRBJ1-2,-,TRBV28,TGTGCCAGCAGTTCCGGACAGAGCTATGGCTACACCTTC,CASSSGQSYGYTF
once,TRBJ2-7,TRBD2,TRBV6-5,TGTGCCAGCGGGGAGGGAGGGCTTGGGTCCTACGAGCAGTACTTC,CASGEGGLGSYEQYF
few,TRBJ2-5,TRBD2,TRBV5-1,TGCGCCAGCAGCGAAAGCGGGAAGTACCAAGAGACCCAGTACTTC,CASSESGKYQETQYF
-,TRBJ2-1,-,TRBV18,TGTGCCAGCTCACCAGTCCTTCCGGAGGGGGCGTACAATGAGCAGTTCTTC,CASSPVLPEGAYNEQFF
-,TRBJ1-2,-,TRBV9,TGTGCCAGCAGCCAACCAAGAACGACTGCTAACTATGGCTACACCTTC,CASSQPRTTANYGYTF
-,TRBJ2-7,-,TRBV4-1,TGCGCCAGCAGCCAGGAAGCGCCAAGGACGGGGATCTACGAGCAGTACTTC,CASSQEAPRTGIYEQYF
-,TRBJ1-1,-,TRBV5-1,TGCGCCAGCAGCTCGCAGGGTGATGGCACTGAAGCTTTCTTT,CASSSQGDGTEAFF
medium-sized,TRBJ1-6,-,TRBV6-5,TGTGCCAGCAGTTACCTGGAGGGCGGGAATTCACCCCTCCACTTT,CASSYLEGGNSPLHF
-,TRBJ1-2,TRBD1,TRBV5-1,TGCGCCAGCAGCTCGACCGGACAGGCTTATGGCTACACCTTC,CASSSTGQAYGYTF
-,TRBJ1-2,-,TRBV11-1,TGTGCCAGCAGCTCGGGACATGTGAATGGCTACACCTTC,CASSSGHVNGYTF
-,TRBJ1-2,-,TRBV29-1,TGCAGCGTTGAAGATTCGGTCAGGGCAAGGGGCTACACCTTC,CSVEDSVRARGYTF
once,TRBJ2-3,TRBD1,TRBV18,TGTGCCAGCTCACCGGGACAGGCCTCCACAGATACGCAGTATTTT,CASSPGQASTDTQYF
few,TRBJ2-2,TRBD1,TRBV5-5,TGTGCCAGCACTCCCCGACGGACAGGGGGGCGGAACACCGGGGAGCTGTTTTTT,CASTPRRTGGRNTGELFF
-,TRBJ2-5,-,TRBV7-9,TGTGCCAGCAGCTTCCCTATGACAGGTCAAGAGACCCAGTACTTC,CASSFPMTGQETQYF
-,TRBJ2-4,-,TRBV23-1,TGCGCCAGCAGTCCCCATCGGAGGGGGGGGATGGCCAAAAACATTCAGTACTTC,CASSPHRRGGMAKNIQYF
-,TRBJ2-1,-,TRBV7-9,TGTGCCAGCAGCTCATTCCCGACTACTTCCCTTTACAATGAGCAGTTCTTC,CASSSFPTTSLYNEQFF
-,TRBJ2-3,-,TRBV5-4,TGTGCCAGCAGCAGCCCCTCCACAGATACGCAGTATTTT,CASSSPSTDTQYF
-,TRBJ1-6,-,TRBV6-6,TGTGCCAGCAGCCCGACACTTTATTCACCCCTCCACTTT,CASSPTLYSPLHF
-,TRBJ2-5,-,TRBV18,TGTGCCAGCTCACCCCCAGTTGAGACCCAGTACTTC,CASSPPVETQYF
few,TRBJ2-1,TRBD1,TRBV6-1,TGTGCCAGCAGCTCCGGGACAGGGGACTACAATGAGCAGTTCTTC,CASSSGTGDYNEQFF